The clone carrying this T cell receptor (beta chain) was counted only a few times. This sample was included in a study of T-cell memory formation after mild COVID-19. TCRdb used MiXCR to reprocess the 5' RACE reads, holding one entry per CDR3 protein. Of 550,000 to 600,000 distinct CDR3 sequences in the sample, less than 25% were seen once. The CDR3 has 14 amino acids. Trimming took off 0 bases at V and 4 bases at J, with 9 bases between the two ends. CDR1 KGHDR and CDR2 SFDVKD come from the germline V gene. The sequence was collected from an adult woman who had mild COVID-19 (a few samples of this study predate the infection). Cell type and time point are not known. This chain uses TRBV24-1 with TRBJ2-7; D may match TRBD1 or TRBD2 (5 bases each). Input material: PBMCs or a T cell subset sorted from them (not recorded which). CDR3 DNA: TGTGCCACCAGTGATTTGGAGGGGCGGTACGAGCAGTACTTC. This sequence encodes CATSDLEGRYEQYF.